This entry is about one T cell receptor (beta chain). The data were taken from a study of shared clonotypes between healthy human individuals. At the level of the study: Aged between 18 and 49, the donors were a couple of women and a few men.

Adult donors, all healthy and HIV-negative, had no recent acute infections or vaccinations. All the donors were Caucasian adults who lived in Nashville, Tennessee. TCRdb's copy holds only in-frame clones and misses some; the assay was immunoSEQ multiplex PCR. The repertoire has approximately 2.4 million clones, approximately 94% of them found once; the top ten carry roughly 0.13%. Germline V gene lookup returns CDR1 SNHLY and CDR2 FYNNEI. The germline V and J ends were trimmed by 4 bases and 3 bases, with 7 bases remaining between them. The CDR3 sequence is 14 residues long. The sample consisted of naive CD4+ T cells sorted from blood. Subset meaning: CD45RA+ positively selected. The clonotype comes from a young man in good health. This rearrangement joins TRBV2 to TRBJ1-6, with D tentatively TRBD1 (6 bases). In nucleotides, the CDR3 is TGTGCCAGCAGTGGGACAGTCTATAATTCACCCCTCCACTTT. As protein: CASSGTVYNSPLHF.